This T cell receptor beta chain derives from a study of cytomegalovirus exposure and HLA in healthy donors. The primer mix had 60 Vbeta and 13 Jbeta primers. Some clones are missing from TCRdb's copy, which holds only in-frame ones; the method was immunoSEQ multiplex PCR. The top ten hold around 1.4% of the sample, which has approximately 220,000 clones, around 83% seen once. The sequence came from a girl aged 10-17 years in good health and CMV-seronegative. The sequenced sample was PBMCs.

The CDR3 bases are TGTGCCACCATTCCCGGGACAGGGGGCCTAAACGGGGGCTACACCTTC. This translates into CATIPGTGGLNGGYTF. V is TRBV7-8 and J is TRBJ1-2; 12 positions agree with TRBD1. From germline, CDR1 is SGHVS and CDR2 FQNEAQ. The V gene end was trimmed by 10 bases and the J gene end by 8 bases; junction bases not matched to a gene: 17. The CDR3 length is 16 residues.